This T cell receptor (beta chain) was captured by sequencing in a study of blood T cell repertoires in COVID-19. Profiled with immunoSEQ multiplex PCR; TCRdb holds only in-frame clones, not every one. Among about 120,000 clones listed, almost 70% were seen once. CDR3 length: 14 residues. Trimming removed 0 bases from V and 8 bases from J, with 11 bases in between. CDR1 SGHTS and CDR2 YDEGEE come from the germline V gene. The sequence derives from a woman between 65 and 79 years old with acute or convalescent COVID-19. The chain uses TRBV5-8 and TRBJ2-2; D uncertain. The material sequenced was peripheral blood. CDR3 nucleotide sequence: TGTGCCAGCAGCTTGGCGGTTGTCGCTGGGGAGCTGTTTTTT. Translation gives CASSLAVVAGELFF.